The next 29 T cell receptor beta chains were all read from a single sample in a study of T cell clonotyping in hematopoietic cell transplantation. The assay was immunoSEQ multiplex PCR, and TCRdb's table has in-frame clones only and misses some. The sample lists under 14,000 clones; around 90% were seen once. Material: PBMCs, obtained 180 days after allogeneic stem cell transplant. These receptors were taken from a male patient in his sixties or seventies who had an allogeneic stem cell transplant from an unrelated donor, so the T cells may come from the graft donor. Some clones in this sample may be carry-over from other donors' samples.

V gene TRBV25-1 combines with J gene TRBJ2-7; TRBD2 matches 7 bases. The CDR3 contains 12 residues. V dropped 7 bases and J dropped 7; count of bases not matched to a gene: 7. Germline values: CDR1 MGHDK, CDR2 SYGVNS. The CDR3 nucleotides read TGTGCCAGCACCGGGGGACTACCAGAGCAGTACTTC. Translated: CASTGGLPEQYF.

The chain uses TRBV5-5 and TRBJ1-1, with D uncertain. Germline V CDR1 and CDR2: SGHKS, YYEKEE (reference sequence). CDR3 length: 15 amino acids. V lost 0 bases to trimming and J lost 3 bases, with 12 bases between them. The CDR3 DNA follows: TGTGCCAGCAGCTTGGAGTTAGGGCAGTACACTGAAGCTTTCTTT. Translation gives CASSLELGQYTEAFF.

This clone is classed as large. The chain couples TRBV9 to TRBJ1-2, with 7 bases identical to TRBD1. Unmatched junction bases numbered 7, after V lost 0 bases and J lost 8 bases. Looked up from germline, CDR1 is SGDLS and CDR2 is YYNGEE. This CDR3 spans 14 amino acids. As DNA, the CDR3 is TGTGCCAGCAGCGTAGCGACAGGGACCGTAGGCTACACCTTC. Translating gives CASSVATGTVGYTF.

The chain recombines TRBV2 with TRBJ2-6; D is unclear. V lost 8 bases to trimming and J lost 1 base, with 9 bases between them. The germline V gene encodes CDR1 SNHLY and CDR2 FYNNEI. The length of the CDR3 is 14 residues. Written as DNA, the CDR3 is TGTGCCAGCTCCGACATTTCTGGGGCCAACGTCCTGACTTTC. Residues: CASSDISGANVLTF.

The DNA of the CDR3 is TGTGCCAGCAGCTTAGCTTCAATGAACACTGAAGCTTTCTTT. This gives the protein CASSLASMNTEAFF. V and J are TRBV7-2 and TRBJ1-1; the D is unclear. Germline loops: CDR1 SGHTA, CDR2 FQGNSA. There are 14 residues in the CDR3. V was trimmed by 0 bases and J by 0 bases, leaving 5 bases between them.

This rearrangement joins TRBV6-5 to TRBJ1-5; tentative D call: TRBD1 (6 bases). The CDR3 runs to 13 residues. V dropped 7 bases and J dropped 2 bases, with 9 bases sitting between them. Germline V CDR1 and CDR2: MNHEY, SVGAGI. CDR3 bases: TGTGCCAGCAAAGGGGGTGGCAATCAGCCCCAGCATTTT. Amino acids: CASKGGGNQPQHF.

V gene TRBV7-2 combines with J gene TRBJ1-3, with 8 bases aligning to TRBD1. Germline trimming cut 4 bases from V and 0 bases from J; bases unmatched to any gene: 8. The CDR3 is 17 residues long. Germline V CDR1 and CDR2: SGHTA, FQGNSA. CDR3: CASSSRDRLFSGNTIYF. DNA of the CDR3: TGTGCCAGCAGCTCTAGGGACAGGCTTTTCTCTGGAAACACCATATATTTT.

J is TRBJ1-2 and V is TRBV6-1; 8 bases are a match to TRBD1. Trimming cost V 6 bases and J 7 bases; bases outside gene matches: 7. Germline CDR1 is MNHNS and CDR2 is SASEGT. CDR3 length: 13 amino acids. In DNA, the CDR3 is TGTGCCAGCAGCGGACAGGGTTTGGGTGGCTACACCTTC. Its translation is CASSGQGLGGYTF.

This clone was seen just once. This chain links TRBV19 with TRBJ1-1, with D possibly TRBD1 on 5 matching bases. V was trimmed by 5 bases and J by 1 base, leaving 14 bases between them. Germline lookup yields CDR1 LNHDA and CDR2 SQIVND (reference sequence). The CDR3 contains 15 residues. CDR3 residues: CASSPLRGKNTEAFF. CDR3 nucleotide sequence: TGTGCCAGTAGTCCGCTGCGGGGCAAGAACACTGAAGCTTTCTTT.

This clone was recorded a few times. The V call is TRBV27, the J call TRBJ1-1, with 9 bases aligning to TRBD1. The CDR3 totals 15 residues. The germline CDR1 and CDR2 sequences are MNHEY and SMNVEV (reference sequence). The J segment lost 5 bases and the V segment lost 5 bases, leaving 9 bases of the junction unmatched. The CDR3: CASSLLGQGGTEAFF. The CDR3 DNA reads as TGTGCCAGCAGTCTATTGGGACAGGGAGGGACTGAAGCTTTCTTT.

This chain uses TRBV27 with TRBJ1-6; 7 nucleotides match TRBD1. Trimming took 0 bases from V and 7 from J; bases not matched to a gene: 6. The CDR3 is 16 amino acids. Germline CDR1 reads MNHEY; CDR2 reads SMNVEV (reference sequence). CDR3 bases: TGTGCCAGCAGTTTATCATCAACAGGGGTCAATTCACCCCTCCACTTT. Its protein is CASSLSSTGVNSPLHF.

J is TRBJ2-3 and V is TRBV7-9; D not resolved. V was trimmed by 5 bases and J by 2 bases, leaving 8 bases between them. The germline gives CDR1 SEHNR, CDR2 FQNEAQ (reference sequence). The CDR3 contains 13 residues. The CDR3 reads CASSLANTDTQYF. CDR3 DNA: TGTGCCAGCAGCCTTGCTAACACAGATACGCAGTATTTT.

This clone is a singleton in its sample. The rearrangement joins TRBV21-1 to TRBJ2-2; TRBD2 is taken as the D call from the table, unchecked against the DNA. TRBV21-1 is assigned pseudogene status. The CDR3 extends over 16 amino acids. The DNA for the CDR3 is TGTGCCAGCAGCAAAAAGGTAGCGGGGGGGCCCGGGGAGCTGTTTTTT. As protein: CASSKKVAGGPGELFF.

This chain joins TRBV5-1 and TRBJ2-5, with a possible D match to TRBD1 (6 bases). The CDR3 sequence is 14 residues long. The germline V and J ends were trimmed by 6 bases and 0 bases, with 12 bases remaining between them. CDR1 SGHRS and CDR2 YFSETQ come from the germline V gene. The CDR3 DNA is TGCGCCAGCACCAAGGACAGCTACCAAGAGACCCAGTACTTC. It is translated as CASTKDSYQETQYF.

This sequence joins TRBV19 and TRBJ1-5; 9 bases are a match to TRBD1. Germline loops: CDR1 LNHDA, CDR2 SQIVND (reference sequence). This CDR3 is built from 16 residues. Trimming cost V 3 bases and J 6 bases; bases outside gene matches: 9. The CDR3 DNA sequence: TGTGCCAGTAGTATTTCACAGGGGGCCGAATTTCAGCCCCAGCATTTT. It translates to CASSISQGAEFQPQHF.

The gene calls are TRBV10-3 and TRBJ1-1; D may be TRBD1 (5 bases). Germline V gives CDR1 ENHRY, CDR2 SYGVKD. This CDR3 has 15 amino acids. Trimming left V 6 bases short and J 5 bases short, with 19 bases between. CDR3 nucleotide sequence: TGTGCCATCAGCTTGGGGGTAGGGGCGGGAACTGAAGCTTTCTTT. Its translation is CAISLGVGAGTEAFF.

This clone was observed a handful of times. This chain connects TRBV5-6 to TRBJ1-2; 7 bases are a match to TRBD1. Germline trimming cut 3 bases from V and 2 bases from J; bases unmatched to any gene: 10. Germline lookup yields CDR1 SGHDT and CDR2 YYEEEE. The CDR3 has 16 amino acids. The CDR3 sequence: CASSSTGRVLNYGYTF. In DNA, the CDR3 is TGTGCCAGCAGCTCGACAGGGAGGGTGCTCAACTATGGCTACACCTTC. Full variable domain (outside the CDR3, taken from reference TRBV5-6 and TRBJ1-2): DAGVTQSPTHLIKTRGQQVTLRCSPKSGHDTVSWYQQALGQGPQFIFQYYEEEERQRGNFPDRFSGHQFPNYSSELNVNALLLGDSALYLCASSSTGRVLNYGYTFGSGTRLTVV.

This chain links TRBV25-1 with TRBJ2-3; 11 nucleotides line up with TRBD2. Germline V gene sequence: CDR1 MGHDK, CDR2 SYGVNS. Unmatched junction bases numbered 3, after V lost 4 bases and J lost 3 bases. CDR3 length: 15 residues. The CDR3 protein is CASSAGTSGTDTQYF. Written as DNA, the CDR3 is TGTGCCAGCAGTGCCGGGACTAGCGGTACAGATACGCAGTATTTT.

The CDR3 nucleotides are TGTGCCAGCAGCCCCGGGAGAGGGTTTAACTATGGCTACACCTTC. Translated, it gives CASSPGRGFNYGYTF. The chain carries TRBV11-2 and TRBJ1-2; D gene unclear. Trimming shortened V by 5 bases and J by 1 base, and 14 bases separated the two germline ends. This CDR3 spans 15 amino acids. Germline loops: CDR1 SGHAT, CDR2 FQNNGV. The whole variable domain, filled in from reference TRBV11-2 and TRBJ1-2, reads EAGVAQSPRYKIIEKRQSVAFWCNPISGHATLYWYQQILGQGPKLLIQFQNNGVVDDSQLPKDRFSAERLKGVDSTLKIQPAKLEDSAVYLCASSPGRGFNYGYTFGSGTRLTVV.

The rearrangement uses TRBV5-1 and TRBJ1-4; perhaps TRBD1 as D (6 bases). The CDR3 spans 15 residues. The V gene lost 2 bases and the J gene lost 2 bases, with 10 bases spanning the gap. In germline, CDR1 is SGHRS, CDR2 YFSETQ. CDR3 in amino acids: CASSFKGVTNEKLFF. CDR3 sequence (DNA): TGCGCCAGCAGCTTCAAGGGGGTCACTAATGAAAAACTGTTTTTT.

The V call is TRBV7-2, the J call TRBJ1-2, with D hard to call. The CDR3 runs 15 residues. Germline-derived CDR1 and CDR2 are SGHTA and FQGNSA. Trimming cost V 5 bases and J 1 base, with 14 bases left between them. Here the CDR3 DNA reads TGTGCCAGCAGCCCCGCGGAATGGGGTAACTATGGCTACACCTTC. Amino acids: CASSPAEWGNYGYTF.

This chain uses TRBV5-6 with TRBJ2-7; possibly TRBD1 for D (6 bases). V was trimmed by 2 bases and J by 3 bases, leaving 9 bases between them. CDR1 is SGHDT, CDR2 YYEEEE, per germline. This CDR3 has 13 amino acids. The chain's CDR3 is CASSFWGLYEQYF. The CDR3 nucleotides are TGTGCCAGCAGCTTCTGGGGGCTCTACGAGCAGTACTTC.

This chain uses TRBV5-6 with TRBJ1-2; 10 positions agree with TRBD1. The V segment lost 0 bases and the J segment 8 bases; nucleotides outside the gene matches: 4. Germline-derived CDR1 and CDR2 are SGHDT and YYEEEE. This CDR3 comprises 14 residues. CDR3 DNA: TGTGCCAGCAGCTTGGGACAGGGGGCGCGGGGCTACACCTTC. As protein: CASSLGQGARGYTF.

V usage is TRBV5-6 and J usage is TRBJ1-1; TRBD1 matches at 8 bases. Germline trimming cut 2 bases from V and 10 bases from J; bases unmatched to any gene: 4. This CDR3 contains 12 residues. Germline CDR1 SGHDT, CDR2 YYEEEE. CDR3 nucleotides: TGTGCCAGCAGCTTCCAGGGGGCGGGAGCTTTCTTT. Protein product: CASSFQGAGAFF.

The rearrangement joins TRBV9 to TRBJ1-2; D remains unclear. Between the trimmed V and J ends, which lost 0 bases and 0 bases, there was a span of 3 bases. Germline loops: CDR1 SGDLS, CDR2 YYNGEE. This CDR3 comprises 13 residues. For the CDR3, the DNA is TGTGCCAGCAGCGTAGCGGCTAACTATGGCTACACCTTC. This encodes CASSVAANYGYTF. Full variable domain (outside the CDR3, taken from reference TRBV9 and TRBJ1-2): DSGVTQTPKHLITATGQRVTLRCSPRSGDLSVYWYQQSLDQGLQFLIQYYNGEERAKGNILERFSAQQFPDLHSELNLSSLELGDSALYFCASSVAANYGYTFGSGTRLTVV.

This clone came up once. The V call is TRBV4-1, the J call TRBJ2-5; no definite D call. There are 13 residues in the CDR3. Per the germline V gene, CDR1 is MGHRA and CDR2 is YSYEKL. The V end was cut by 4 bases, the J end by 5 bases, with 11 bases between. CDR3 in DNA: TGCGCCAGCAGCCGGGCTAGGGTCGAGACCCAGTACTTC. Residues: CASSRARVETQYF.

This chain links TRBV5-1 with TRBJ1-5, with D unclear. V lost 0 bases and J 7 bases, leaving 11 bases between the germline ends. This CDR3 has 14 amino acids. The germline CDR1 and CDR2 sequences are SGHRS and YFSETQ. CDR3: CASSLGEGGQPQHF. CDR3 DNA: TGCGCCAGCAGCTTGGGGGAGGGTGGACAGCCCCAGCATTTT.

The chain employs TRBV6-5 and TRBJ1-4; 9 bases match TRBD1. This CDR3 has 15 amino acids. V dropped 6 bases and J dropped 3; count of bases not matched to a gene: 5. The germline gives CDR1 MNHEY, CDR2 SVGAGI. CDR3 region: CASSRGDRANEKLFF. The CDR3 region has the DNA TGTGCCAGCAGCCGAGGGGACAGGGCTAATGAAAAACTGTTTTTT.

The chain is built from TRBV6-5 and TRBJ2-7; 7 bases are shared with TRBD1. The germline gives CDR1 MNHEY, CDR2 SVGAGI. This CDR3 region has 15 residues. V lost 0 bases to trimming and J lost 3 bases; unmatched junction nucleotides: 5. Here the CDR3 reads CASSYSGDSYYEQYF. Written as DNA, the CDR3 is TGTGCCAGCAGTTACTCTGGGGACAGTTACTACGAGCAGTACTTC.